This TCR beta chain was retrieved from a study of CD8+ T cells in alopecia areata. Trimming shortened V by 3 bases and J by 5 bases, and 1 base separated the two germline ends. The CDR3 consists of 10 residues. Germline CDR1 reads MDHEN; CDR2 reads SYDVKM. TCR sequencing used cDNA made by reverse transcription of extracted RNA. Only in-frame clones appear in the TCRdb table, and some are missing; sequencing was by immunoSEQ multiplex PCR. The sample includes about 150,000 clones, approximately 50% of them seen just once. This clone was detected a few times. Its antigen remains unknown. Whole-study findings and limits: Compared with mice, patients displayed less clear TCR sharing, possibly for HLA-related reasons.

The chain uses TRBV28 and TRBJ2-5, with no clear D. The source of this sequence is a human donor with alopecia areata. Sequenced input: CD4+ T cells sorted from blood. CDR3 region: CASSLETQYF. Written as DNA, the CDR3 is TGTGCCAGCAGTTTGGAGACCCAGTACTTC.